Here is one T cell receptor (beta chain) with its context. No antigen is known for it. The sample is drawn from a study of shared clonotypes between healthy human individuals. Findings of the study overall: Owing to a small donor count, the genetic and exposure-history diversity represented was limited.

Profiled with immunoSEQ multiplex PCR; TCRdb holds only in-frame clones, not every one. The sample shows around 700,000 clones, about three quarters of them seen only once. The V end was cut by 3 bases, the J end by 0 bases, with 3 bases between. Germline CDR1 MDHEN, CDR2 SYDVKM. CDR3 length: 13 residues. Sequencing was done on a sample of memory CD4+ T cells sorted from blood. The subset was: CD45RA-negative fraction. This TCR derives from a woman in her 30s in good health. The chain has TRBV28 and TRBJ1-3, with no clear D. The CDR3 sequence is CASSFDSGNTIYF. Here the CDR3 DNA reads TGTGCCAGCAGTTTTGACTCTGGAAACACCATATATTTT.